This TCR beta chain originates from a study of cytomegalovirus exposure and HLA in healthy donors. The study's findings and limits: Some TCR beta chains (about 180 of them) were listed as cytomegalovirus-associated. A likely sequencing artifact accounted for one observed cluster of highly shared sequence variants. Later work found most CMV-associated TCR beta chains apparently HLA-restricted. A later analysis reported that several of the most significant clusters appeared to be linked to common viral pathogens, among them Epstein-Barr virus.

The germline V gene encodes CDR1 SEHNR and CDR2 FQNEAQ (reference sequence). Trimming shortened V by 5 bases and J by 4 bases, and 14 bases separated the two germline ends. CDR3 length equals 14 residues. Vbeta (60) and Jbeta (13) primers were used in the PCR. Using immunoSEQ multiplex PCR, the repertoire was profiled, and TCRdb retains in-frame clones only, with some absent. The sample includes some 120,000 clones, roughly four fifths seen only once; the top ten take 1.5% to 2%. Remarks on this clone: What it binds is not known.

Sequenced input: PBMCs. The chain carries TRBV7-9 and TRBJ1-1; tentatively, D is TRBD1 (6 bases). The receptor comes from a woman aged 18-29 years in good health and CMV-seronegative. CDR3 nucleotides: TGTGCCAGCAGCGCCCGTCTACAGGGCACTGAAGCTTTCTTT. Residues: CASSARLQGTEAFF.